A selection of T cell receptor beta chains follows, all from one sample in a study of blood T cell repertoires in COVID-19. The repertoire was sequenced with immunoSEQ multiplex PCR; TCRdb's copy has only in-frame clones and lacks some. The top ten hold 5% to 6.5% of the sample, which has roughly 190,000 clones, approximately 85% seen once. Sequencing was done on a sample of peripheral blood. These receptors all come from a woman in her seventies with active or convalescent COVID-19. Each CDR3 is given with its conserved first and last residue. Fields, in order: clone size, D gene, V gene, J gene, CDR3 protein, CDR3 DNA. D genes are given only for firm matches. Only part of the rows carry a size: once, few, many, or a class if the clone is expanded.

NA,TRBD1,TRBV5-1,TRBJ2-7,CASSLGTGGDDEQYF,TGCGCCAGCAGCTTGGGGACAGGGGGCGACGACGAGCAGTACTTC
few,NA,TRBV6-1,TRBJ1-6,CASSDRGDSPLHF,TGTGCCAGCAGTGACAGGGGTGATTCACCCCTCCACTTT
NA,NA,TRBV19,TRBJ2-2,CASSILGTSNTGELFF,TGTGCCAGTAGTATCCTCGGGACATCGAACACCGGGGAGCTGTTTTTT
NA,TRBD2,TRBV28,TRBJ2-4,CASSHSGAKNIQYF,TGTGCCAGCAGTCATAGCGGGGCCAAAAACATTCAGTACTTC
few,TRBD1,TRBV30,TRBJ2-2,CAWSWTGRTGELFF,TGTGCCTGGAGTTGGACAGGGCGGACCGGGGAGCTGTTTTTT
NA,TRBD1,TRBV9,TRBJ1-4,CASSSQTGQTATNEKLFF,TGTGCCAGCAGCTCTCAAACGGGACAGACGGCAACTAATGAAAAACTGTTTTTT
NA,NA,TRBV5-4,TRBJ2-1,CASSLGRAINEQFF,TGTGCCAGCAGCTTGGGCAGGGCGATCAATGAGCAGTTCTTC
NA,NA,TRBV7-9,TRBJ2-7,CASSRRGGLALSYEQYF,TGTGCCAGCAGCCGAAGGGGGGGATTGGCCCTCTCCTACGAGCAGTACTTC
NA,NA,TRBV7-9,TRBJ1-4,CASSFRGTNEKLFF,TGTGCCAGCAGCTTCCGGGGAACTAATGAAAAACTGTTTTTT
NA,TRBD1,TRBV6-6,TRBJ2-2,CASSYGTGGTGELFF,TGTGCCAGCAGTTACGGGACAGGGGGCACCGGGGAGCTGTTTTTT
NA,TRBD2,TRBV2,TRBJ2-5,CASSGEGLGETQYF,TGTGCCAGCAGTGGGGAGGGGCTGGGAGAGACCCAGTACTTC
NA,TRBD2,TRBV7-6,TRBJ2-1,CASSLHPPSGGLYNEQFF,TGTGCCAGCAGCTTACATCCCCCTAGCGGGGGGCTCTACAATGAGCAGTTCTTC